This is a list of T cell receptor beta chains from one sample in a study of cytomegalovirus exposure and HLA in healthy donors. Clones were read by immunoSEQ multiplex PCR, and TCRdb kept only the in-frame ones, dropping some. The profile shows 210,000 or so clones, about 77% of them singletons. The sequenced sample consisted of PBMCs. These receptors all come from a woman aged 25 to 39 in good health and CMV-seropositive. CDR3s include the opening cysteine and the closing phenylalanine or tryptophan. Each record gives: clone size, V gene, CDR3 protein. The size entry is marked missing in some rows and otherwise reads once, few, many or a size class.

size: NA
V: TRBV30
CDR3: CAWSALSSYNEQFF

size: once
V: TRBV28
CDR3: CASTGTHYGYTF

size: NA
V: TRBV19
CDR3: CASTGQINQPQHF

size: NA
V: TRBV7-9
CDR3: CASSLGPGSYEQYF

size: NA
V: TRBV29-1
CDR3: CSAQDNRMLKAGELFF

size: NA
V: TRBV28
CDR3: CASRPTSGTFHEQYF

size: NA
V: TRBV2
CDR3: CASSRGLNTEAFF

size: NA
V: TRBV19
CDR3: CASRGQGGQPQHF

size: NA
V: TRBV6-1
CDR3: CASSSGFTDTQYF

size: NA
V: TRBV5-1
CDR3: CASSFSGDGYTF

size: NA
V: TRBV30
CDR3: CAWSVLGREQYF

size: NA
V: TRBV18
CDR3: CASSPIPTLYF

size: few
V: TRBV11-1
CDR3: CASSLGRGADEQFF

size: NA
V: TRBV7-3
CDR3: CASSFRPPLGSGANVLTF

size: NA
V: TRBV5-6
CDR3: CASSPRLTGDNSPLHF

size: NA
V: TRBV7-2
CDR3: CASSLTPGQGGIQYF

size: few
V: TRBV5-1
CDR3: CASSHLTSGSNEQYF

size: NA
V: TRBV9
CDR3: CASSVESAANTGELFF

size: once
V: TRBV7-2
CDR3: CASGGGASADTQYF

size: NA
V: TRBV6-1
CDR3: CASSRRNLGETQYF

size: NA
V: TRBV5-1
CDR3: CASRGQGNYEQYF

size: few
V: TRBV6-1
CDR3: CASSLGQAYTEAFF

size: NA
V: TRBV28
CDR3: CASSSPPTGSTGELFF

size: NA
V: TRBV25-1
CDR3: CASSGGIHQPQHF

size: NA
V: TRBV5-6
CDR3: CASSFVDRSHEQYF

size: NA
V: TRBV30
CDR3: CAWKSLGTGRVYAQYF

size: few
V: TRBV15
CDR3: CATSRELAGVEQYF

size: NA
V: TRBV18
CDR3: CASSPSLADYNEQFF

size: once
V: TRBV7-9
CDR3: CASSPRTVQETQYF

size: few
V: TRBV2
CDR3: CASARLAGVGNEQFF

size: NA
V: TRBV5-8
CDR3: CASSSGTSGSETQYF

size: NA
V: TRBV7-2
CDR3: CASSRGPQETQYF

size: NA
V: TRBV9
CDR3: CASSLGQQSSYNEQFF

size: once
V: TRBV19
CDR3: CASSIGGKETQYF

size: once
V: TRBV5-1
CDR3: CASSLGPFSDQPQHF